These T cell receptor beta chains were read from a single sample in a study of T cell changes during pregnancy in multiple sclerosis. Sequencing used immunoSEQ multiplex PCR; TCRdb keeps in-frame clones, though not all of them. The sample shows roughly 70,000 clones, about 91% of them seen only once. Here the sequenced sample was peripheral blood, taken in the first trimester of pregnancy. Receptors were obtained from a female donor with multiple sclerosis, enrolled in a pregnancy study. Both conserved end residues are part of each CDR3. D genes are given only for firm matches. A clone size is listed for some rows: how often the clone was seen (once, few, many), or a class if it is expanded.

v_gene: TRBV21-1; j_gene: TRBJ2-5; abundance: -; d_gene: -; CDR3aa: CASSKGRGSKVQETQYF; CDR3nt: TGTGCCAGCAGCAAAGGAAGGGGGTCGAAAGTCCAAGAGACCCAGTACTTC
v_gene: TRBV6-1; j_gene: TRBJ2-7; abundance: -; d_gene: -; CDR3aa: CASSDLAVSYEQYF; CDR3nt: TGTGCCAGCAGTGATCTGGCAGTTTCGTACGAGCAGTACTTC
v_gene: TRBV2; j_gene: TRBJ1-2; abundance: -; d_gene: TRBD1; CDR3aa: CASAESDRGSTF; CDR3nt: TGTGCCAGCGCCGAGTCGGACAGGGGGAGCACCTTC
v_gene: TRBV7-2; j_gene: TRBJ2-7; abundance: -; d_gene: TRBD2; CDR3aa: CASSFPFRTSSYEQYF; CDR3nt: TGTGCCAGCAGCTTTCCTTTCAGGACTAGCTCCTACGAGCAGTACTTC
v_gene: TRBV30; j_gene: TRBJ1-2; abundance: -; d_gene: TRBD1; CDR3aa: CAWSVRGYGYTF; CDR3nt: TGTGCCTGGAGTGTCAGGGGGTATGGCTACACCTTC
v_gene: TRBV6-4; j_gene: TRBJ1-2; abundance: -; d_gene: -; CDR3aa: CASTLSGYTF; CDR3nt: TGTGCCAGCACCCTATCTGGCTACACCTTC
v_gene: TRBV19; j_gene: TRBJ1-5; abundance: -; d_gene: -; CDR3aa: CARNFSPQHF; CDR3nt: TGTGCCAGAAACTTCTCGCCCCAGCATTTT
v_gene: TRBV9; j_gene: TRBJ2-3; abundance: -; d_gene: TRBD2; CDR3aa: CASSVRGGLPSTDTQYF; CDR3nt: TGTGCCAGCAGCGTACGGGGGGGGCTTCCTAGCACAGATACGCAGTATTTT
v_gene: TRBV27; j_gene: TRBJ2-5; abundance: -; d_gene: -; CDR3aa: CASSFSYQETQYF; CDR3nt: TGTGCCAGCAGTTTCTCGTACCAAGAGACCCAGTACTTC
v_gene: TRBV5-1; j_gene: TRBJ2-3; abundance: -; d_gene: -; CDR3aa: CASSLGGIDTQYF; CDR3nt: TGCGCCAGCAGCTTGGGAGGCATAGATACGCAGTATTTT
v_gene: TRBV6-5; j_gene: TRBJ1-2; abundance: -; d_gene: -; CDR3aa: CASSYSHAGGYTF; CDR3nt: TGTGCCAGCAGTTACTCCCACGCGGGTGGCTACACCTTC
v_gene: TRBV19; j_gene: TRBJ1-4; abundance: -; d_gene: -; CDR3aa: CASSIRRTNEKLFF; CDR3nt: TGTGCCAGTAGTATACGACGGACAAATGAAAAACTGTTTTTT
v_gene: TRBV5-1; j_gene: TRBJ1-1; abundance: -; d_gene: -; CDR3aa: CASSTTGMYTEAFF; CDR3nt: TGCGCCAGCAGCACTACAGGGATGTACACTGAAGCTTTCTTT
v_gene: TRBV5-6; j_gene: TRBJ2-1; abundance: -; d_gene: -; CDR3aa: CASSVDRRNEQFF; CDR3nt: TGTGCCAGCAGCGTCGACAGGCGCAATGAGCAGTTCTTC
v_gene: TRBV6-6; j_gene: TRBJ2-3; abundance: -; d_gene: TRBD2; CDR3aa: CASSPPWTSTDTQYF; CDR3nt: TGTGCCAGCAGTCCCCCCTGGACTAGTACAGATACGCAGTATTTT
v_gene: TRBV18; j_gene: TRBJ2-7; abundance: -; d_gene: TRBD2; CDR3aa: CASSLTGLASSYEQYF; CDR3nt: TGTGCCAGCTCACTCACCGGACTAGCGAGCTCCTACGAGCAGTACTTC
v_gene: TRBV27; j_gene: TRBJ2-1; abundance: -; d_gene: TRBD2; CDR3aa: CASSPDSGRDNEQFF; CDR3nt: TGTGCCAGCAGCCCGGACAGCGGGAGGGACAATGAGCAGTTCTTC
v_gene: TRBV11-2; j_gene: TRBJ2-3; abundance: -; d_gene: -; CDR3aa: CASSLRASTPADTQYF; CDR3nt: TGTGCCAGCAGCTTACGGGCTAGCACCCCTGCGGATACGCAGTATTTT
v_gene: TRBV11-3; j_gene: TRBJ2-7; abundance: few; d_gene: -; CDR3aa: CASSLVPAGEQYF; CDR3nt: TGTGCCAGCAGCTTAGTGCCGGCGGGGGAGCAGTACTTC
v_gene: TRBV10-3; j_gene: TRBJ1-1; abundance: -; d_gene: -; CDR3aa: CAISDRQKENTEAFF; CDR3nt: TGTGCCATCAGTGACCGACAAAAAGAAAACACTGAAGCTTTCTTT
v_gene: TRBV19; j_gene: TRBJ1-1; abundance: -; d_gene: -; CDR3aa: CASTLARDGSEAFF; CDR3nt: TGTGCCAGTACTTTGGCCAGGGATGGGTCTGAAGCTTTCTTT
v_gene: TRBV6-1; j_gene: TRBJ1-2; abundance: -; d_gene: TRBD1; CDR3aa: CASSEGWSGGKANYGYTF; CDR3nt: TGTGCCAGCAGTGAAGGGTGGTCAGGGGGCAAGGCTAACTATGGCTACACCTTC
v_gene: TRBV7-8; j_gene: TRBJ1-5; abundance: -; d_gene: -; CDR3aa: CASSFRGGNQPQHF; CDR3nt: TGTGCCAGCAGCTTCAGGGGTGGGAATCAGCCCCAGCATTTT
v_gene: TRBV5-8; j_gene: TRBJ2-2; abundance: -; d_gene: -; CDR3aa: CASSLGQGGTGELFF; CDR3nt: TGTGCCAGCAGCCTCGGACAGGGAGGGACCGGGGAGCTGTTTTTT
v_gene: TRBV19; j_gene: TRBJ1-5; abundance: -; d_gene: -; CDR3aa: CASSRSGEQPQHF; CDR3nt: TGTGCCAGTAGTCGGTCAGGGGAACAGCCCCAGCATTTT
v_gene: TRBV27; j_gene: TRBJ2-1; abundance: -; d_gene: TRBD1; CDR3aa: CASAPRGLYNEQFF; CDR3nt: TGTGCCAGCGCCCCCAGGGGGCTTTACAATGAGCAGTTCTTC
v_gene: TRBV9; j_gene: TRBJ2-5; abundance: -; d_gene: -; CDR3aa: CASSPGDSKETQYF; CDR3nt: TGTGCCAGCAGCCCGGGGGACAGTAAAGAGACCCAGTACTTC
v_gene: TRBV4-2; j_gene: TRBJ2-2; abundance: -; d_gene: -; CDR3aa: CASTETGELFF; CDR3nt: TGTGCCAGTACAGAGACCGGGGAGCTGTTTTTT
v_gene: TRBV4-2; j_gene: TRBJ1-4; abundance: few; d_gene: -; CDR3aa: CASSQETRAYNEKLFF; CDR3nt: TGTGCCAGCAGCCAAGAAACGAGGGCCTATAATGAAAAACTGTTTTTT
v_gene: TRBV5-1; j_gene: TRBJ1-1; abundance: -; d_gene: -; CDR3aa: CASSLAGGAEAFF; CDR3nt: TGCGCCAGCAGCTTGGCTGGGGGGGCTGAAGCTTTCTTT
v_gene: TRBV30; j_gene: TRBJ1-1; abundance: few; d_gene: TRBD1; CDR3aa: CAWRTGVNTEAFF; CDR3nt: TGTGCCTGGAGGACAGGGGTTAACACTGAAGCTTTCTTT
v_gene: TRBV28; j_gene: TRBJ1-2; abundance: -; d_gene: -; CDR3aa: CASSLYRVANYGYTF; CDR3nt: TGTGCCAGCAGTTTGTATCGGGTAGCTAACTATGGCTACACCTTC
v_gene: TRBV2; j_gene: TRBJ1-2; abundance: -; d_gene: -; CDR3aa: CASSAQQGPYGYTF; CDR3nt: TGTGCCAGCAGTGCTCAACAGGGACCCTATGGCTACACCTTC
v_gene: TRBV5-8; j_gene: TRBJ2-5; abundance: -; d_gene: TRBD1; CDR3aa: CASSLEGPGGEETQYF; CDR3nt: TGTGCCAGCAGCTTGGAGGGGCCAGGGGGCGAAGAGACCCAGTACTTC
v_gene: TRBV6-6; j_gene: TRBJ1-3; abundance: few; d_gene: -; CDR3aa: CASRELGYSGNTIYF; CDR3nt: TGTGCCAGCAGGGAACTAGGATACTCTGGAAACACCATATATTTT
v_gene: TRBV18; j_gene: TRBJ2-1; abundance: -; d_gene: TRBD2; CDR3aa: CASSGTSGGHNEQFF; CDR3nt: TGTGCCAGCTCTGGGACTAGCGGGGGACACAATGAGCAGTTCTTC
v_gene: TRBV2; j_gene: TRBJ2-1; abundance: -; d_gene: TRBD2; CDR3aa: CASPGRTSVSSYNEQFF; CDR3nt: TGTGCCAGCCCGGGGCGGACTAGCGTGAGCTCCTACAATGAGCAGTTCTTC
v_gene: TRBV9; j_gene: TRBJ2-7; abundance: -; d_gene: -; CDR3aa: CASSDLSGTPQYF; CDR3nt: TGTGCCAGCAGCGATCTATCAGGGACACCGCAGTACTTC
v_gene: TRBV6-5; j_gene: TRBJ1-2; abundance: -; d_gene: -; CDR3aa: CASRRTELGAKGYTF; CDR3nt: TGTGCCAGCAGGCGAACCGAGCTGGGGGCTAAAGGCTACACCTTC
v_gene: TRBV5-4; j_gene: TRBJ2-7; abundance: -; d_gene: -; CDR3aa: CASSPDLFKTGNEQYF; CDR3nt: TGTGCCAGCAGCCCAGACCTTTTTAAAACAGGAAATGAGCAGTACTTC
v_gene: TRBV25-1; j_gene: TRBJ2-5; abundance: -; d_gene: -; CDR3aa: CASSPGGQETQYF; CDR3nt: TGTGCCAGCAGTCCCGGGGGCCAAGAGACCCAGTACTTC
v_gene: TRBV5-1; j_gene: TRBJ1-2; abundance: once; d_gene: -; CDR3aa: CASSLRTPGEDYGYTF; CDR3nt: TGCGCCAGCAGCCTACGGACACCTGGGGAGGACTATGGCTACACCTTC
v_gene: TRBV5-5; j_gene: TRBJ2-2; abundance: -; d_gene: -; CDR3aa: CASSLAGGLSGELFF; CDR3nt: TGTGCCAGCAGCTTGGCCGGGGGGCTCAGCGGGGAGCTGTTTTTT
v_gene: TRBV19; j_gene: TRBJ1-5; abundance: -; d_gene: TRBD1; CDR3aa: CASSDRDRNQPQHF; CDR3nt: TGTGCCAGTAGTGACCGGGACAGAAATCAGCCCCAGCATTTT
v_gene: TRBV6-1; j_gene: TRBJ1-1; abundance: -; d_gene: -; CDR3aa: CASSAGGDTEAFF; CDR3nt: TGTGCCAGCAGTGCCGGGGGGGACACTGAAGCTTTCTTT
v_gene: TRBV4-1; j_gene: TRBJ2-2; abundance: -; d_gene: -; CDR3aa: CASSQARLPVAGELFF; CDR3nt: TGCGCCAGCAGCCAAGCACGTTTACCCGTAGCCGGGGAGCTGTTTTTT
v_gene: TRBV5-1; j_gene: TRBJ2-7; abundance: -; d_gene: TRBD1; CDR3aa: CASSLSPRDRVPEQYF; CDR3nt: TGCGCCAGCAGCTTGAGTCCCCGGGACAGAGTACCCGAGCAGTACTTC
v_gene: TRBV6-6; j_gene: TRBJ1-3; abundance: few; d_gene: TRBD1; CDR3aa: CASSPDRGGTIGF; CDR3nt: TGTGCCAGCAGCCCTGACAGGGGGGGGACGATAGGTTTT
v_gene: TRBV5-6; j_gene: TRBJ2-2; abundance: -; d_gene: -; CDR3aa: CASTTLVGFTGELFF; CDR3nt: TGTGCCAGCACCACTCTCGTCGGGTTCACCGGGGAGCTGTTTTTT